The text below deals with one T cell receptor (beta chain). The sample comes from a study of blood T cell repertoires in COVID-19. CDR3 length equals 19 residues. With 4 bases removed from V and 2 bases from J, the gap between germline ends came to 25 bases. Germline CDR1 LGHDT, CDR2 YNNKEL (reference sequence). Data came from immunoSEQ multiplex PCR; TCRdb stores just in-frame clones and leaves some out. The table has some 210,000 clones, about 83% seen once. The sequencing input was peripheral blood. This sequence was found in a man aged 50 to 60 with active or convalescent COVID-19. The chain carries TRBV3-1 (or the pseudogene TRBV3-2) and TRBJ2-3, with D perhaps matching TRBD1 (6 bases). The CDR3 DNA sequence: TGTGCCAGCAGCCCGATGGTGGACAGTAAGAATCCAGCCACAGATACGCAGTATTTT. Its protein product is CASSPMVDSKNPATDTQYF.